This is a list of T cell receptor beta chains from one sample in a study of shared clonotypes between healthy human individuals. Sequencing used immunoSEQ multiplex PCR; TCRdb keeps in-frame clones, though not all of them. The sample carries about a million clones, 60% to 85% recorded once. Sequencing input: memory CD4+ T cells from PBMCs. These receptor sequences come from a man younger than 35 in good health. Some clones in this sample may be carry-over from other donors' samples. CDR3s include the opening cysteine and the closing phenylalanine or tryptophan. A D gene is named only where the DNA matches it firmly.

D gene: NA
J gene: TRBJ1-4
V gene: TRBV18
CDR3 protein: CASSPVQDQGEKLFF
CDR3 DNA: TGTGCCAGCTCCCCCGTCCAGGATCAAGGGGAAAAACTGTTTTTT

D gene: NA
J gene: TRBJ1-2
V gene: TRBV2
CDR3 protein: CASRGRTANYGYTF
CDR3 DNA: TGTGCCAGCAGGGGAAGGACGGCAAACTATGGCTACACCTTC

D gene: TRBD1
J gene: TRBJ1-1
V gene: TRBV11-3
CDR3 protein: CASSRDSEAFF
CDR3 DNA: TGTGCCAGCAGCCGGGACAGTGAAGCTTTCTTT

D gene: NA
J gene: TRBJ2-7
V gene: TRBV14
CDR3 protein: CASTSGTGLYEQYF
CDR3 DNA: TGTGCCAGCACCTCCGGGACTGGACTCTACGAGCAGTACTTC

D gene: TRBD1
J gene: TRBJ1-6
V gene: TRBV6-5
CDR3 protein: CASSKQGARNSPLHF
CDR3 DNA: TGTGCCAGCAGTAAACAGGGGGCGCGAAATTCACCCCTCCACTTT

D gene: NA
J gene: TRBJ1-3
V gene: TRBV28
CDR3 protein: CASSFGGHGNTIYF
CDR3 DNA: TGTGCCAGCAGTTTTGGGGGGCACGGGAACACCATATATTTT

D gene: NA
J gene: TRBJ1-1
V gene: TRBV20-1
CDR3 protein: CSATGNTEAFF
CDR3 DNA: TGCAGTGCCACGGGGAACACTGAAGCTTTCTTT

D gene: NA
J gene: TRBJ2-6
V gene: TRBV7-8
CDR3 protein: CASSLVGASGANVLTF
CDR3 DNA: TGTGCCAGCAGCTTAGTGGGAGCCTCTGGGGCCAACGTCCTGACTTTC

D gene: TRBD2
J gene: TRBJ2-1
V gene: TRBV28
CDR3 protein: CASGLAGAPEQFF
CDR3 DNA: TGTGCCAGCGGGCTAGCGGGAGCTCCTGAGCAGTTCTTC

D gene: NA
J gene: TRBJ2-2
V gene: TRBV15
CDR3 protein: CATSRAYPGELFF
CDR3 DNA: TGTGCCACCAGCAGAGCCTATCCCGGGGAGCTGTTTTTT

D gene: TRBD1
J gene: TRBJ2-7
V gene: TRBV7-9
CDR3 protein: CASSLAGQDYEQYF
CDR3 DNA: TGTGCCAGCAGCTTAGCGGGACAGGACTACGAGCAGTACTTC

D gene: TRBD1
J gene: TRBJ1-5
V gene: TRBV29-1
CDR3 protein: CSVGQTNQPQHF
CDR3 DNA: TGCAGCGTGGGACAGACCAATCAGCCCCAGCATTTT

D gene: NA
J gene: TRBJ1-2
V gene: TRBV11-2
CDR3 protein: CASSLRPMDTETNYGYTF
CDR3 DNA: TGTGCCAGCAGCTTGCGGCCCATGGATACGGAAACGAACTATGGCTACACCTTC

D gene: TRBD2
J gene: TRBJ2-1
V gene: TRBV10-3
CDR3 protein: CAIGSTSGRAGTYNEQFF
CDR3 DNA: TGTGCCATCGGCTCGACTAGCGGGAGGGCCGGGACCTACAATGAGCAGTTCTTC

D gene: TRBD1
J gene: TRBJ1-1
V gene: TRBV7-2
CDR3 protein: CASSLYPRQGSSSEAFF
CDR3 DNA: TGTGCCAGCAGCTTATACCCCCGACAGGGCTCGAGTTCTGAAGCTTTCTTT

D gene: NA
J gene: TRBJ1-5
V gene: TRBV16
CDR3 protein: CASSQSNSNQPQHF
CDR3 DNA: TGTGCCAGCAGCCAGTCCAATAGCAATCAGCCCCAGCATTTT

D gene: TRBD2
J gene: TRBJ2-5
V gene: TRBV18
CDR3 protein: CASSPSGRGETQYF
CDR3 DNA: TGTGCCAGCTCGCCCAGCGGGAGAGGAGAGACCCAGTACTTC

D gene: TRBD1
J gene: TRBJ2-3
V gene: TRBV6-6
CDR3 protein: CASSYRQGESTDTQYF
CDR3 DNA: TGTGCCAGCAGTTACCGACAGGGCGAGAGCACAGATACGCAGTATTTT

D gene: NA
J gene: TRBJ1-5
V gene: TRBV11-1
CDR3 protein: CASSLGPEEPQHF
CDR3 DNA: TGTGCCAGCAGCTTAGGGCCGGAGGAGCCCCAGCATTTT

D gene: TRBD2
J gene: TRBJ2-7
V gene: TRBV29-1
CDR3 protein: CSVTRWGGSEQYF
CDR3 DNA: TGCAGCGTTACCCGCTGGGGGGGTTCCGAGCAGTACTTC

D gene: NA
J gene: TRBJ1-1
V gene: TRBV29-1
CDR3 protein: CSVAPYRDTEAFF
CDR3 DNA: TGCAGCGTTGCGCCTTACAGAGATACTGAAGCTTTCTTT

D gene: NA
J gene: TRBJ1-2
V gene: TRBV5-8
CDR3 protein: CASSSRRGYTF
CDR3 DNA: TGTGCCAGCAGCTCCCGACGGGGCTACACCTTC

D gene: NA
J gene: TRBJ2-7
V gene: TRBV7-1
CDR3 protein: CASSLDIRERYEQYF
CDR3 DNA: TGTGCCAGCAGCTTAGACATTCGGGAGCGCTACGAGCAGTACTTC